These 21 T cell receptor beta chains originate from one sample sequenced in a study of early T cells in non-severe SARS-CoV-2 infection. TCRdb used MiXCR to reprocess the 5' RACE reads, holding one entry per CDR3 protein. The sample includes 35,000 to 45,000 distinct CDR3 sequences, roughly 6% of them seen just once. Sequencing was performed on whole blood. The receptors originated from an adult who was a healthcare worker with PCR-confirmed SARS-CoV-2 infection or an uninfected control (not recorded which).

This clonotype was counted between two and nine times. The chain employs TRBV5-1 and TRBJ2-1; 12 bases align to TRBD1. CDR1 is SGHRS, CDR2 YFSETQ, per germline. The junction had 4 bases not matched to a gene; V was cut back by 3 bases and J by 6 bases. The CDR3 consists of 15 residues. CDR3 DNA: TGCGCCAGCAGCTGGGGACAGGGGGCGTTCAATGAGCAGTTCTTC. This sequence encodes CASSWGQGAFNEQFF.

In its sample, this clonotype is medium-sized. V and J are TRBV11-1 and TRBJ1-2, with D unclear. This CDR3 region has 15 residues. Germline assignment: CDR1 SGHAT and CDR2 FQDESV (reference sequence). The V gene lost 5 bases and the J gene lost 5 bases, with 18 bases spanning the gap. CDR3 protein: CASSPLTGTPYGYTF. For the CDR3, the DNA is TGTGCCAGCAGCCCGTTGACGGGAACACCATATGGCTACACCTTC.

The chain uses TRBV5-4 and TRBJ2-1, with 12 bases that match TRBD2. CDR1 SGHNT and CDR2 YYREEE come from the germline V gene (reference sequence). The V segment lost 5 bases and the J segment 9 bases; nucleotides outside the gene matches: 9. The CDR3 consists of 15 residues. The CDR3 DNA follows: TGTGCCAGCAGACCTTCTAGCGGGGGGGCCGTTGAGCAGTTCTTC. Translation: CASRPSSGGAVEQFF.

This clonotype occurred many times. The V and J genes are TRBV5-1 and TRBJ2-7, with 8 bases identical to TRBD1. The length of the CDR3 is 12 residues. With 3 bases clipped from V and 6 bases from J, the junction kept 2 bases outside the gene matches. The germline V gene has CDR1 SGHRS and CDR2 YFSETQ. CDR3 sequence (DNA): TGCGCCAGCAGCTATGGACAGGGCGAGCAGTACTTC. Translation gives CASSYGQGEQYF.

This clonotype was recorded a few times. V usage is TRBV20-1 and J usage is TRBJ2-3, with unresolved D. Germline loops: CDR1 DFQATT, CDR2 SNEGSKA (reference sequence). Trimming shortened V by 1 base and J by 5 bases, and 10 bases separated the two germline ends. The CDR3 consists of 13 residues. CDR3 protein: CSARVGVRDTQYF. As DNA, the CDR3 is TGCAGTGCTAGAGTAGGCGTTCGAGATACGCAGTATTTT.

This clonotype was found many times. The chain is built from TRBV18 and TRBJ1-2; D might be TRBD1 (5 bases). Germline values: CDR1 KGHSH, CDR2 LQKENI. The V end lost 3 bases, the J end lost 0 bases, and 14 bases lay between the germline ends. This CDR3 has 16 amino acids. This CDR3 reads CASSPIRDLANYGYTF. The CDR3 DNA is TGTGCCAGCTCACCCATCAGGGATCTAGCTAACTATGGCTACACCTTC.

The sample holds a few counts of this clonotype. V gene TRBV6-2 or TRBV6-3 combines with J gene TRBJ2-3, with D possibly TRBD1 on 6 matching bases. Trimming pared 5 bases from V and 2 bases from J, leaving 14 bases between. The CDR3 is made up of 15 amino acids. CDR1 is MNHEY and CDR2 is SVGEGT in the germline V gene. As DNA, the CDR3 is TGTGCCAGCAGTAACCGGGACACCTCCACAGATACGCAGTATTTT. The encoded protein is CASSNRDTSTDTQYF.

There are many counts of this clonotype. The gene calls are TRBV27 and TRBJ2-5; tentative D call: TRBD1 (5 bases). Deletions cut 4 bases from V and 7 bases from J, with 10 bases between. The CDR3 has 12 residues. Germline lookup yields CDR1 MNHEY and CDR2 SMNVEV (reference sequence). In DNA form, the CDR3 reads TGTGCCAGCAGTTCAGGGCCTGGGACCCAGTACTTC. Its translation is CASSSGPGTQYF.

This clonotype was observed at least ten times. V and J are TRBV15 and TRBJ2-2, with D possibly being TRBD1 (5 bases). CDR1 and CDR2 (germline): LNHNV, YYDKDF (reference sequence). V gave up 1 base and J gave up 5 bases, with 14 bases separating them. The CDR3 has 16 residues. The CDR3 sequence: CATSRGGPARTGELFF. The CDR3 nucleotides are TGTGCCACCAGCAGAGGGGGCCCCGCACGGACCGGGGAGCTGTTTTTT.

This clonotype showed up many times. DNA for the CDR3: TGTGCCAGCAGCCAATTAACGACTAGAGTGGAGACCCAGTACTTC. Translation gives CASSQLTTRVETQYF. The chain recombines TRBV14 with TRBJ2-5; tentatively, D is TRBD2 (6 bases). The germline gives CDR1 SGHDN, CDR2 FVKESK. Trimming took off 2 bases at V and 5 bases at J, with 15 bases between the two ends. The CDR3 has 15 amino acids.

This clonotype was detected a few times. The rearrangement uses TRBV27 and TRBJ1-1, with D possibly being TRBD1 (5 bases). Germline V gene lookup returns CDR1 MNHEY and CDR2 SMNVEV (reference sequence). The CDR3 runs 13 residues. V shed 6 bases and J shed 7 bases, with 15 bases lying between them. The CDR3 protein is CASSPQAGGEAFF. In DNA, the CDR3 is TGTGCCAGCAGCCCTCAGGCGGGGGGTGAAGCTTTCTTT.

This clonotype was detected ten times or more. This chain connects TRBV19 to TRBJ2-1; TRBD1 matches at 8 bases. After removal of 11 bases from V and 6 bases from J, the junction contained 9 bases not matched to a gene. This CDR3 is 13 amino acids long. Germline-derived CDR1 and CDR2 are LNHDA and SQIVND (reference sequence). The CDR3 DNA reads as TGTGCCTCGAGGGACAGGCGGGGCAATGAGCAGTTCTTC. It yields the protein CASRDRRGNEQFF.

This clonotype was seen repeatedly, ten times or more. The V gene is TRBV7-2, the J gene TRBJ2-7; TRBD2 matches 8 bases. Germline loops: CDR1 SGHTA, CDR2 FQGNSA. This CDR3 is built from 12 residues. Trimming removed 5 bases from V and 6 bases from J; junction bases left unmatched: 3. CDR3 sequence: CASSAGGSEQYF. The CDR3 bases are TGTGCCAGCAGCGCGGGGGGCTCCGAGCAGTACTTC.

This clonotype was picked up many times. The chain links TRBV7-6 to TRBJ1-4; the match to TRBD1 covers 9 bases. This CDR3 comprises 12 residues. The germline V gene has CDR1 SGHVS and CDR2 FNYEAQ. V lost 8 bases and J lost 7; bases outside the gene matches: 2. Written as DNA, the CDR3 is TGTGCCAGCGGGACAGGGAGTGAAAAACTGTTTTTT. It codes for CASGTGSEKLFF. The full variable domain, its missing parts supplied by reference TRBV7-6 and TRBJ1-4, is GAGVSQSPRYKVTKRGQDVALRCDPISGHVSLYWYRQALGQGPEFLTYFNYEAQQDKSGLPNDRFSAERPEGSISTLTIQRTEQRDSAMYRCASGTGSEKLFFGSGTQLSVL.

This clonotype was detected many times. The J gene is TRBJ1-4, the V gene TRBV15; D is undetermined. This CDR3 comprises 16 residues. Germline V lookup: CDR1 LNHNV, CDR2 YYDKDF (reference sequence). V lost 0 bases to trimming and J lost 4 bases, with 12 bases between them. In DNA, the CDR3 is TGTGCCACCAGCAGAGATCTTGGGAGCGGTAATGAAAAACTGTTTTTT. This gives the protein CATSRDLGSGNEKLFF.

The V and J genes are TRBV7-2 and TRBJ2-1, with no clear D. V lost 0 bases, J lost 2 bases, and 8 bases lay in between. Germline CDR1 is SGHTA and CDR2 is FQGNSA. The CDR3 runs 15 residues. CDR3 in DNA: TGTGCCAGCAGCTTAGCCAGATCTGCCTACAATGAGCAGTTCTTC. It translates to CASSLARSAYNEQFF. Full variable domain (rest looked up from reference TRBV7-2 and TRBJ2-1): GAGVSQSPSNKVTEKGKDVELRCDPISGHTALYWYRQSLGQGLEFLIYFQGNSAPDKSGLPSDRFSAERTGGSVSTLTIQRTQQEDSAVYLCASSLARSAYNEQFFGPGTRLTVL.

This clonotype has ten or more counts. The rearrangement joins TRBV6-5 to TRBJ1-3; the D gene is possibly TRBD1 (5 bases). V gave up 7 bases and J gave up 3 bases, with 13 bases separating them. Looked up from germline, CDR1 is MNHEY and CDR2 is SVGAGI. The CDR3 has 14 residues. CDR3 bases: TGTGCCAGCAAAGCAGGGCGACTTGGAAACACCATATATTTT. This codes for CASKAGRLGNTIYF.

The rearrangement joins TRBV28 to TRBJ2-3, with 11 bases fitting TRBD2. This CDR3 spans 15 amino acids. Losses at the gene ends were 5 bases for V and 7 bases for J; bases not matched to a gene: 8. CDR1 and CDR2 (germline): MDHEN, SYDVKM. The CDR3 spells CASSLLAGGMNTQYF. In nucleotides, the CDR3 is TGTGCCAGCAGTCTCCTAGCGGGAGGAATGAATACGCAGTATTTT.

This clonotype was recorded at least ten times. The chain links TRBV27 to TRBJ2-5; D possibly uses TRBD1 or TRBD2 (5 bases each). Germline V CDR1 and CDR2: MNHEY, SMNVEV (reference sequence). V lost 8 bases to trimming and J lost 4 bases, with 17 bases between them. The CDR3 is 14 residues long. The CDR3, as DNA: TGTGCCAGCGGAGACCGGGACCACCGAGAGACCCAGTACTTC. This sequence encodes CASGDRDHRETQYF.

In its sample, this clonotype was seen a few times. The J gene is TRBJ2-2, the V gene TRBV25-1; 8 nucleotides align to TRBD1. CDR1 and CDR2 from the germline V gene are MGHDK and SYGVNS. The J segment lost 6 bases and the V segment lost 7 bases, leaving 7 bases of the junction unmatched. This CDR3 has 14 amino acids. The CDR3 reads CASNPGQGAGELFF. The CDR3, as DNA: TGTGCCAGCAATCCCGGACAGGGCGCCGGGGAGCTGTTTTTT.

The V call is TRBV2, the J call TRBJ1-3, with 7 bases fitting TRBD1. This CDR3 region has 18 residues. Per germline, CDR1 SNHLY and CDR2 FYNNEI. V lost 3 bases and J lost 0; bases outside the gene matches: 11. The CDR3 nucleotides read TGTGCCAGCAGTGACGATCGACAGGGTTTAGACTCTGGAAACACCATATATTTT. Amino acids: CASSDDRQGLDSGNTIYF.